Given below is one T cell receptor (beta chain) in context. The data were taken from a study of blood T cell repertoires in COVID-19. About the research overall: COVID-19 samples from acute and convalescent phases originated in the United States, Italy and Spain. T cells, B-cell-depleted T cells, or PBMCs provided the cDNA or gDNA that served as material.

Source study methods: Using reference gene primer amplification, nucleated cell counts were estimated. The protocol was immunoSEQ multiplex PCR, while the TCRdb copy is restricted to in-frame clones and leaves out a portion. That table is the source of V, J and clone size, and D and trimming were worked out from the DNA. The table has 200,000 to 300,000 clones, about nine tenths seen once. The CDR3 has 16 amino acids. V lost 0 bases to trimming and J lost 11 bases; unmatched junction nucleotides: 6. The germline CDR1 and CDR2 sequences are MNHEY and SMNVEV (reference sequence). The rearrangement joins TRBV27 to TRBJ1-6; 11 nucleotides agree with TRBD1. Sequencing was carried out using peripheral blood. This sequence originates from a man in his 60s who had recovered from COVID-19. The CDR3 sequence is CASSLSGGQGATPLHF. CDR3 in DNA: TGTGCCAGCAGTTTATCGGGTGGACAGGGGGCTACACCCCTCCACTTT.